The following is a T cell receptor beta chain sequence with its context. Its antigen is unidentified. Trimming took 4 bases from V and 0 from J, leaving 16 bases between them. CDR3 length equals 17 residues. The germline V gene has CDR1 MDHEN and CDR2 SYDVKM. The data originate from a study of PD-1 blockade in classical Hodgkin lymphoma. About the study: Every 2 weeks, patients got 3 mg/kg intravenous nivolumab.

Time point noted: cycle 4 day 1 (C4D1), after 5 to 7 weeks of nivolumab. Brentuximab vedotin exposure varied, and every patient relapsed after autologous stem cell transplantation. Negative selection with magnets was how CD8+ T cells were isolated from the thawed PBMCs. Each best response was a complete response, a partial response or progressive disease. Clones were read by immunoSEQ multiplex PCR, and TCRdb kept only the in-frame ones, dropping some. The table lists 15,000 to 20,000 clones, roughly nine tenths of them singletons, with roughly 5% in the top ten. Notes on the study in general: Diversity in CD4+ TCRs, unlike that measured in CD8+ TCRs, had risen significantly by C4D1.

The chain links TRBV28 to TRBJ2-4, with a tentative D call TRBD2 (7 bases). The sample was CD8+ T cells from blood, taken before the fourth cycle of nivolumab. This receptor was identified in a human donor with classical Hodgkin lymphoma. CDR3 in amino acids: CASSWGGMKLAKNIQYF. CDR3 nucleotide sequence: TGTGCCAGCAGTTGGGGGGGCATGAAACTAGCCAAAAACATTCAGTACTTC. The full variable domain, its missing parts supplied by reference TRBV28 and TRBJ2-4, is DVKVTQSSRYLVKRTGEKVFLECVQDMDHENMFWYRQDPGLGLRLIYFSYDVKMKEKGDIPEGYSVSREKKERFSLILESASTNQTSMYLCASSWGGMKLAKNIQYFGAGTRLSVL.